The rows below give T cell receptor beta chains drawn from one sample of a study of T cell changes during pregnancy in multiple sclerosis. TCRdb keeps only in-frame clones here, not all; method: immunoSEQ multiplex PCR. The data hold fewer than 45,000 clones, with about 89% observed a single time. The sample here was CD4+ T cells from peripheral blood mononuclear cells, taken in the third trimester of pregnancy. These receptors came from a female donor in good health, enrolled as a control in a pregnancy study. The CDR3 runs from the conserved cysteine through the conserved F or W. D genes are given only for firm matches. Part of the rows lack a size; the others show once, few, many or a class for expanded clones.

size	length	D	J	V	DNA	CDR3
NA	14	TRBD1	TRBJ1-1	TRBV18	TGTGCCAGCTCGCAACAGGGGGCGAACACTGAAGCTTTCTTT	CASSQQGANTEAFF
few	13	NA	TRBJ1-2	TRBV5-6	TGTGCCAGCAGCTTGCAGGGCTCAAATGGCTACACCTTC	CASSLQGSNGYTF
NA	15	TRBD1	TRBJ2-1	TRBV12-5	TGTGCTAGTGGCCCCCTGGGGACAGGGAGTGATGAGCAGTTCTTC	CASGPLGTGSDEQFF
NA	11	TRBD1	TRBJ1-2	TRBV30	TGTGCCTCCCGGGACAGACATGGCTACACCTTC	CASRDRHGYTF
NA	15	NA	TRBJ2-3	TRBV7-3	TGTGCCAGCAGCTTCAGGGCGGCCCTCACAGATACGCAGTATTTT	CASSFRAALTDTQYF
NA	14	NA	TRBJ2-3	TRBV27	TGTGCCAGCAGTTTGATAGGGGCCAGGGGTACGCAGTATTTT	CASSLIGARGTQYF
NA	12	NA	TRBJ1-3	TRBV19	TGTGCAGCCGGGGTGGCTGGAAACACCATATATTTT	CAAGVAGNTIYF
NA	13	NA	TRBJ2-3	TRBV15	TGTGCCACCAGCAGGAAGCAAGGGGGGGGCGATTATTTT	CATSRKQGGGDYF
NA	17	TRBD1	TRBJ1-1	TRBV7-3	TGTGCCAGCAGCTTGAGGGGGCTGGAGGTGATGAACACTGAAGCTTTCTTT	CASSLRGLEVMNTEAFF
NA	13	TRBD1	TRBJ1-2	TRBV5-4	TGTGCCAGCAGCTTCCAGGGGGCGAGTGGCTACACCTTC	CASSFQGASGYTF
NA	16	TRBD2	TRBJ2-1	TRBV14	TGTGCCAGCAGCCCGAGAGGTTGGCGGGAGACACATGAGCAGTTCTTC	CASSPRGWRETHEQFF
NA	16	NA	TRBJ1-5	TRBV11-3	TGTGCCAGCAGCTTAGTCCTCCGGGAACGCAATCAGCCCCAGCATTTT	CASSLVLRERNQPQHF
NA	15	NA	TRBJ1-2	TRBV5-1	TGCGCCAGCAGGATGGTGGCCGGCGGTCAGGGTGGCTACACCTTC	CASRMVAGGQGGYTF
NA	15	NA	TRBJ2-7	TRBV4-2	TGTGCCAGCAGCCAAGAGCGTCAGGCTGCCTACGAGCAGTACTTC	CASSQERQAAYEQYF
NA	10	TRBD1	TRBJ1-4	TRBV6-5	TGTGCCAGCAGGAGACGGGACAGGGTCTTT	CASRRRDRVF
NA	16	TRBD2	TRBJ2-7	TRBV6-5	TGTGCCAGCAGTTACTCAAGCGGGGGGGCCTCCTACGAGCAGTACTTC	CASSYSSGGASYEQYF
NA	13	NA	TRBJ2-3	TRBV9	TGTGCCAGCAGCCCCGACTCAGTAGCTACGCAGTATTTT	CASSPDSVATQYF
NA	13	NA	TRBJ1-5	TRBV6-1	TGTGCCAGCAGTGCGAACTACAATCAGCCCCAGCATTTT	CASSANYNQPQHF
NA	12	NA	TRBJ2-1	TRBV29-1	TGCAGCGTTGATGGCGGGACTTTAGAGCAGTTCTTC	CSVDGGTLEQFF
NA	17	NA	TRBJ2-7	TRBV4-2	TGTGCCAGCAGCCAAGATACAGGGCCGTCACGGGGCTCCGAGCAGTACTTC	CASSQDTGPSRGSEQYF
NA	16	TRBD2	TRBJ2-5	TRBV28	TGTGCCAGCAGTCGCACTAGGGCTAGCGGTGGGGAGACCCAGTACTTC	CASSRTRASGGETQYF
NA	14	NA	TRBJ1-6	TRBV7-2	TGTGCCAGCAGCTTAGGAACGATCGGGTCACCCCTCCACTTT	CASSLGTIGSPLHF
once	13	NA	TRBJ2-1	TRBV28	TGTGCCAGCATGCAGGGTGCCTACAATGAGCAGTTCTTC	CASMQGAYNEQFF
few	15	NA	TRBJ1-6	TRBV5-6	TGTGCCAGCAGCTTTACAGGGCAGGGTGGCTCACCCCTCCACTTT	CASSFTGQGGSPLHF
medium-sized	16	TRBD2	TRBJ2-7	TRBV7-2	TGTGCCAGCAGCTTATACGAGACTAGCGGCTCCTACGAGCAGTACTTC	CASSLYETSGSYEQYF
NA	14	NA	TRBJ2-7	TRBV5-1	TGCGCCAGCAGCTTGGGCGGGCTAGAGAACGAGCAGTACTTC	CASSLGGLENEQYF
NA	15	NA	TRBJ2-3	TRBV27	TGTGCCAGCAGTAACCGGGCGGGGATAGGGGATACGCAGTATTTT	CASSNRAGIGDTQYF